This TCR beta chain was identified during a study of shared clonotypes between healthy human individuals. Details on this clone: Antigen specificity is unknown.

Study results and caveats: Of the naive CD4 clonotypes, roughly 5.2% were shared across a handful of donors.

A deep-level run was used for the assay. Produced via immunoSEQ multiplex PCR; TCRdb's table is partial and in-frame only. The sample consists of about 2.4 million clones, approximately 90% of them appearing once. This CDR3 contains 18 residues. V lost 4 bases, J lost 1 base, and 13 bases stayed unmatched. Sequenced sample: naive CD4+ T cells sorted from blood. Subset in this sample: CD45RA+ positively selected. The chain couples TRBV6-7 to TRBJ1-3; 7 bases line up with TRBD1. TRBV6-7 is designated an ORF whose function remains uncertain. The receptor was derived from a man aged 18 to 29 in good health. The chain's CDR3 is CASSLQGPTGMSGNTIYF. In DNA form, the CDR3 reads TGTGCCAGCAGTTTACAAGGACCGACAGGGATGTCTGGAAACACCATATATTTT.